One and the same sample provided the 13 T cell receptor beta chains below, sequenced in a study of T cells in women clearing cervical HPV infection (dated by TCRdb to the late 2010s). Library method: the immunoSEQ multiplex PCR assay. In its TCRdb copy, this immuneACCESS table keeps in-frame sequences only and misses some clones. Where compared with another copy, unresolved V genes explain less than half of these, and the others have no known cause. The sample's clone listing holds about 20,000 clones. The ten largest clones add up to about 6.3% of the sample. The sequenced material came from blood buffy coat. The receptor set was obtained from a woman aged 18 to 69 with a cervical HPV16 infection that either progressed to CIN3+ or cleared (not recorded which).

Comment on this clone: The observed sequence ends 3 residues before the CDR3 terminus, with the missing tail filled in from the germline J gene. This chain links TRBV11-2 with TRBJ2-5, with a possible D match to TRBD2 (6 bases). The V and J ends lost 3 bases and 1 base respectively, with 9 bases between them. The CDR3 is 14 amino acids. From germline, CDR1 is SGHAT and CDR2 FQNNGV. This CDR3 reads CASSFAGLQETQYF. The sequenced part of the CDR3 DNA is TGTGCCAGCAGCTTTGCGGGACTCCAAGAGACC. Together with reference TRBV11-2 and TRBJ2-5, the CDR3 gives the full variable domain: EAGVAQSPRYKIIEKRQSVAFWCNPISGHATLYWYQQILGQGPKLLIQFQNNGVVDDSQLPKDRFSAERLKGVDSTLKIQPAKLEDSAVYLCASSFAGLQETQYFGPGTRLLVL.

As regards this clone: The read falls 3 residues short of the CDR3 end, and the missing part is taken from the germline J gene. V is TRBV5-4 and J is TRBJ2-5; D is perhaps TRBD1 (5 bases). This CDR3 is built from 16 residues. Looked up from germline, CDR1 is SGHNT and CDR2 is YYREEE (reference sequence). The V and J ends lost 0 bases and 1 base respectively, with 13 bases between them. CDR3: CASSLGQLKFQETQYF. Partial CDR3 DNA: TGTGCCAGCAGCTTGGGACAGCTTAAATTCCAAGAGACC. Based on the CDR3 plus reference TRBV5-4 and TRBJ2-5, the full variable domain is ETGVTQSPTHLIKTRGQQVTLRCSSQSGHNTVSWYQQALGQGPQFIFQYYREEENGRGNFPPRFSGLQFPNYSSELNVNALELDDSALYLCASSLGQLKFQETQYFGPGTRLLVL.

Regarding this clone: The read halts 3 residues ahead of the CDR3 end, with the missing end drawn from the germline J gene. This chain connects TRBV19 to TRBJ1-2; D call uncertain. This CDR3 spans 18 amino acids. CDR1 is LNHDA, CDR2 SQIVND, per germline (reference sequence). CDR3 in amino acids: CASSRDGLAGATSYDYTF. The DNA read from the CDR3 is TGTGCCAGTAGTAGAGATGGACTAGCGGGCGCGACCTCCTACGAC.

Worth noting for this clone: The missing CDR3 end, 3 residues past where the read stops, is filled in from the germline J gene. The chain joins TRBV2 to TRBJ2-5; 8 bases map to TRBD2. The CDR3 is 15 amino acids. V shed 6 bases, J shed 5 bases, and the junction held 11 bases outside the gene matches. Per the germline V gene, CDR1 is SNHLY and CDR2 is FYNNEI. CDR3: CASRRGSGSRETQYF. The DNA read from the CDR3 is TGTGCCAGCAGACGGGGGAGCGGGAGCAGGGAGACC.

As regards this clone: The read terminates 3 residues before the CDR3 end, so the remaining end is supplied by the germline J gene. This rearrangement joins TRBV29-1 to TRBJ2-3; a weak D match, TRBD1 (5 bases). CDR1 SQVTM and CDR2 ANQGSEA come from the germline V gene. This CDR3 region has 14 residues. The CDR3 bases that were read are TGCAGCGTTGAACGGTTGAAAGGGGTGGAGACG. It encodes CSVERLKGVET. In full, the CDR3 is CSVERLKGVETQYF.

Concerning this clone itself: The read halts 3 residues ahead of the CDR3 end, with the missing end drawn from the germline J gene. The V call is TRBV7-9, the J call TRBJ2-3; D ambiguous. Per germline, CDR1 SEHNR and CDR2 FQNEAQ (reference sequence). V lost 2 bases and J 4 bases, leaving 4 bases between the germline ends. This CDR3 region has 12 residues. CDR3 amino acids: CASSLPSDTQYF. The CDR3 DNA, read in part, is TGTGCCAGCAGCTTACCATCAGATACG. Full variable domain (missing parts from reference TRBV7-9 and TRBJ2-3): DTGVSQNPRHKITKRGQNVTFRCDPISEHNRLYWYRQTLGQGPEFLTYFQNEAQLEKSRLLSDRFSAERPKGSFSTLEIQRTEQGDSAMYLCASSLPSDTQYFGPGTRLTVL.

The CDR3 is CASSPHGSYNEQFF. The CDR3 bases that were read are TGTGCCAGCAGCCCTCACGGCTCCTACAATGAG. The chain employs TRBV11-3 and TRBJ2-1; no clear D gene. The read terminates 3 residues ahead of where the CDR3 ends, so the germline J gene completes it. Between the trimmed V and J ends, which lost 5 bases and 0 bases, there was a span of 8 bases. The CDR3 loop spans 14 amino acids. Germline-derived CDR1 and CDR2 are SGHNT and YENEEA.

The CDR3 bases that were read are TGTGCCAGCAGCGAAGACAGGGTCAGGAATACG. It translates to CASSEDRVRNT. The full CDR3 protein reads CASSEDRVRNTQYF. V gene TRBV7-2 combines with J gene TRBJ2-3; 7 nucleotides agree with TRBD1. The sequenced fragment ends 3 residues before the CDR3 boundary, so the rest is inferred from the germline J gene. J was trimmed by 7 bases and V by 5 bases; bases with no gene match: 9. This CDR3 spans 14 amino acids. Per germline, CDR1 SGHTA and CDR2 FQGNSA.

A word on this clone: The read ends 3 residues early relative to the CDR3; the germline J gene fills the gap. The J gene is TRBJ2-3, the V gene TRBV20-1; D remains unclear. Germline V CDR1 and CDR2: DFQATT, SNEGSKA (reference sequence). This CDR3 region has 16 residues. V dropped 0 bases and J dropped 0 bases, with 13 bases sitting between them. Partial CDR3 DNA: TGCAGTGCTAGAGATAGCCGGCCTCAAAGCACAGATACG. Translation gives CSARDSRPQSTDT. The whole CDR3 sequence is CSARDSRPQSTDTQYF.

As to this clone: The sequenced fragment ends 3 residues before the CDR3 boundary, so the rest is inferred from the germline J gene. The chain uses TRBV7-9 and TRBJ2-7, with D tentatively TRBD2 (5 bases). From germline, CDR1 is SEHNR and CDR2 FQNEAQ (reference sequence). The length of the CDR3 is 13 residues. Trimming cost V 1 base and J 3 bases, with 7 bases left between them. The CDR3: CASSLDGLYEQYF. Partial CDR3 DNA: TGTGCCAGCAGCTTAGACGGACTCTACGAG.

With regard to this clone: Sequencing ends 3 residues short of the CDR3 end; the germline J gene provides the rest. The chain is built from TRBV18 and TRBJ2-2; no firm D call. The V gene lost 3 bases and the J gene lost 5 bases, with 10 bases spanning the gap. CDR1 and CDR2 from the germline V gene are KGHSH and LQKENI. CDR3 length: 14 amino acids. Here the CDR3 reads CASSPEARTGELFF. The sequenced part of the CDR3 DNA is TGTGCCAGCTCACCTGAGGCAAGAACCGGGGAG.

On this clone itself: The CDR3 extends 3 residues past the end of the read, so its final part is completed from the germline J gene. V is TRBV7-8 and J is TRBJ1-5; TRBD1 matches 7 bases. Germline lookup yields CDR1 SGHVS and CDR2 FQNEAQ. The CDR3 runs 13 residues. The V gene end was trimmed by 7 bases and the J gene end by 7 bases; junction bases not matched to a gene: 7. CDR3 DNA (partial): TGTGCCAGCACCACAGGGGTCTGGCAGCCC. Its protein is CASTTGVWQP. The entire CDR3 sequence reads CASTTGVWQPQHF.

As concerns this clone: Sequencing ends 3 residues short of the CDR3 end; the germline J gene provides the rest. J is TRBJ1-2 and V is TRBV19, with D possibly matching TRBD1 (5 bases). This CDR3 comprises 14 residues. Per the germline V gene, CDR1 is LNHDA and CDR2 is SQIVND (reference sequence). The part of the CDR3 DNA that was read is TGTGCCAGTAGTATCCCCGACTTGGGGGGGGGC. This gives the protein CASSIPDLGGG. The full CDR3 protein reads CASSIPDLGGGYTF.